This T cell receptor beta chain was profiled in a study of cytomegalovirus exposure and HLA in healthy donors. Study-level results: Cytomegalovirus association was assigned to more than 150 TCR beta chains. For cytomegalovirus status, the classifier reportedly gave diagnoses with high specificity and sensitivity.

Germline CDR1 SGHVS, CDR2 FNYEAQ. V was clipped by 6 bases and J by 7 bases, with 13 bases between them. The CDR3 totals 13 residues. Assay used: immunoSEQ multiplex PCR; TCRdb lists only in-frame clones, some missing. This repertoire shows 300,000 to 400,000 clones, just over 85% found once; its top ten account for 0.65% to 0.95%. On this clone itself: The antigen is undetermined.

The chain joins TRBV7-6 to TRBJ2-1; D is undetermined. This receptor was identified in a woman aged 18-29 years in good health and CMV-seronegative. Sequenced input: PBMCs. The CDR3 is CASRTPGFNEQFF. CDR3 sequence (DNA): TGTGCCAGCAGGACCCCCGGGTTTAATGAGCAGTTCTTC.